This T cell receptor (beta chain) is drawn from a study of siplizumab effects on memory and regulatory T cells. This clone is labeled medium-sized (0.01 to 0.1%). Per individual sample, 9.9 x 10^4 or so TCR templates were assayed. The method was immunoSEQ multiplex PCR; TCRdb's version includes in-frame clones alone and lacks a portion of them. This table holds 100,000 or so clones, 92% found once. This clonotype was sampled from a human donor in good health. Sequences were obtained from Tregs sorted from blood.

The CDR3 sequence: CASSQIPIPLAGDLETQYF. The DNA for the CDR3 is TGTGCCAGCAGTCAAATACCCATCCCCCTAGCGGGAGACTTAGAGACCCAGTACTTC. The chain is built from TRBV28 and TRBJ2-5, with 10 bases aligning to TRBD2. Trimming at V came to 5 bases and at J to 4 bases, leaving 19 bases not matched to a gene. Germline V gene data show CDR1 as MDHEN and CDR2 as SYDVKM. The CDR3 runs 19 residues.